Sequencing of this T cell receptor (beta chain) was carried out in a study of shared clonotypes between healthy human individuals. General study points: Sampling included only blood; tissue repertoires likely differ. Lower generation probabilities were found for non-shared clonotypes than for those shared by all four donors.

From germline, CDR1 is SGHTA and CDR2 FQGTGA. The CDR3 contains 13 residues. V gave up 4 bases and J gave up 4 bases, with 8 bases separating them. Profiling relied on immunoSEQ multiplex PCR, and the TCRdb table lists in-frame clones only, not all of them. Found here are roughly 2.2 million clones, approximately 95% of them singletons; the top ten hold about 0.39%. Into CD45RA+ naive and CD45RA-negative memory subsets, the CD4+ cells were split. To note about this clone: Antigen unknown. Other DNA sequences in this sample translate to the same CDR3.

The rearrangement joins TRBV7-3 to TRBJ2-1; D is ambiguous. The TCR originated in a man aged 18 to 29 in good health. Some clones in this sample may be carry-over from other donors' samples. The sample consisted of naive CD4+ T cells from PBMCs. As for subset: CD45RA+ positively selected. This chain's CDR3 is CASSSAVYNEQFF. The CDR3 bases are TGTGCCAGCAGCTCCGCAGTTTACAATGAGCAGTTCTTC. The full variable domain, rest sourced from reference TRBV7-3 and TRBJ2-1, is GAGVSQTPSNKVTEKGKYVELRCDPISGHTALYWYRQSLGQGPEFLIYFQGTGAADDSGLPNDRFFAVRPEGSVSTLKIQRTERGDSAVYLCASSSAVYNEQFFGPGTRLTVL.